One and the same sample provided the 21 T cell receptor beta chains below, sequenced in a study. In TCRdb, the 5' RACE reads were re-called with MiXCR into one record per CDR3 protein. The sample carries 34,000 or so distinct CDR3 sequences, about a quarter recorded once. Cells sorted as Tregs were CD4+, CD25+ and CD127-/low. Material: tumor-infiltrating Tregs sorted from the breast tumor. Every receptor here comes from a female donor with breast cancer.

This clonotype was seen at least ten times. J is TRBJ2-3 and V is TRBV7-9; TRBD2 might be the D (6 bases). This CDR3 is 16 amino acids long. Trimming took 5 bases from V and 0 from J, leaving 15 bases between them. Per the germline V gene, CDR1 is SEHNR and CDR2 is FQNEAQ (reference sequence). The CDR3 nucleotides are TGTGCCAGCAGCCCGCGGAGGGCCAAGAGCACAGATACGCAGTATTTT. This codes for CASSPRRAKSTDTQYF.

This clonotype was observed a handful of times. The chain links TRBV6-5 to TRBJ1-6, with 7 bases aligning to TRBD1. This CDR3 has 14 amino acids. The junction had 9 bases not matched to a gene; V was cut back by 6 bases and J by 10 bases. Germline V gives CDR1 MNHEY, CDR2 SVGAGI. The CDR3 DNA reads as TGTGCCAGCAGACCGACAGGGCGGAACTCACCCCTCCACTTT. Translated, it gives CASRPTGRNSPLHF.

About this clonotype itself: A read error is likely, as this CDR3 ends without the conserved phenylalanine or tryptophan. The chain joins TRBV12-3 or TRBV12-4 to TRBJ2-3; TRBD2 matches at 9 bases. CDR3 size: 14 residues. The trim removed 3 bases at V and 3 bases at J, leaving 1 base unmatched. CDR3 residues: CASSFSGSTDTQYC. In nucleotides, the CDR3 is TGTGCCAGCAGTTTTAGCGGGAGTACAGATACGCAGTATTGT.

This clonotype occurred a few times. One junction end disagrees with the germline gene, perhaps due to a read error. The chain has TRBV20-1 and TRBJ2-6; maybe TRBD1 (5 bases). The CDR3 is 18 residues long. Germline-derived CDR1 and CDR2 are DFQATT and SNEGSKA (reference sequence). CDR3: CSARDRQGLYSGTNVLTF. The CDR3, as DNA: TGCAGTGCTAGAGATAGGCAGGGCCTGTACTCTGGGACCAACGTCCTGACTTTC.

This chain connects TRBV6-2 or TRBV6-3 to TRBJ2-3; either TRBD1 or TRBD2 may supply D (5 bases each). V was trimmed by 8 bases and J by 0 bases, leaving 15 bases between them. In germline, CDR1 is MNHEY, CDR2 SVGEGT. This CDR3 is built from 15 residues. The CDR3 is CASGYPGGSTDTQYF. CDR3 DNA: TGTGCCAGCGGCTACCCTGGGGGTAGCACAGATACGCAGTATTTT.

This clonotype has at least ten counts. The chain couples TRBV12-3 or TRBV12-4 to TRBJ2-7; D ambiguous. V lost 5 bases and J lost 3, with 8 bases in between. The CDR3 is 12 amino acids. This CDR3 reads CASSLRRYEQYF. CDR3 coding DNA: TGTGCCAGCAGTCTTAGACGCTACGAGCAGTACTTC.

The rearrangement uses TRBV6-5 and TRBJ2-1; 7 nucleotides align to TRBD2. V gave up 4 bases and J gave up 4 bases; unmatched junction bases: 4. Germline V lookup: CDR1 MNHEY, CDR2 SVGAGI. This CDR3 region has 14 residues. CDR3 in amino acids: CASSWRESYNEQFF. CDR3 bases: TGTGCCAGCAGTTGGCGGGAGTCTTACAATGAGCAGTTCTTC.

The chain is built from TRBV5-1 and TRBJ2-1; D perhaps matches TRBD1 (6 bases). The V gene's germline CDR1 is SGHRS and CDR2 YFSETQ. The CDR3 consists of 15 residues. The V gene lost 4 bases and the J gene lost 9 bases, with 20 bases spanning the gap. In DNA, the CDR3 is TGCGCCAGCAGCGAGGACAGTGGTGCTACTGGTGAGCAGTTCTTC. It yields the protein CASSEDSGATGEQFF.

The sample holds a few counts of this clonotype. This chain uses TRBV5-1 with TRBJ1-6; a weak D match, TRBD1 (5 bases). Germline CDR1 is SGHRS and CDR2 is YFSETQ. Trimming took 0 bases from V and 10 from J, leaving 17 bases between them. The CDR3 is 16 residues long. CDR3 nucleotides: TGCGCCAGCAGCTTGGGGGGGGGTCTGGCCGAATCACCCCTCCACTTT. Residues: CASSLGGGLAESPLHF.

The CDR3 nucleotides read TGTGCCAGCAGCGTGTCCCTTAACACAGATACGCAGTATTTT. This codes for CASSVSLNTDTQYF. This chain joins TRBV9 and TRBJ2-3; D uncertain. The ends were cut back, 2 bases at V and 2 bases at J, with 9 bases in the middle. There are 14 residues in the CDR3. CDR1 is SGDLS, CDR2 YYNGEE, per germline. The whole variable domain, filled in from reference TRBV9 and TRBJ2-3, reads DSGVTQTPKHLITATGQRVTLRCSPRSGDLSVYWYQQSLDQGLQFLIQYYNGEERAKGNILERFSAQQFPDLHSELNLSSLELGDSALYFCASSVSLNTDTQYFGPGTRLTVL.

This clonotype was counted ten times or more. This chain uses TRBV20-1 with TRBJ2-5; D is ambiguous. The ends were cut back, 2 bases at V and 5 bases at J, with 12 bases in the middle. Germline assignment: CDR1 DFQATT and CDR2 SNEGSKA (reference sequence). The CDR3 runs to 13 residues. CDR3 amino acids: CSARWIRSETQYF. DNA for the CDR3: TGCAGTGCTAGATGGATCCGGTCGGAGACCCAGTACTTC.

The table lists this clonotype with many counts. The chain joins TRBV7-8 to TRBJ2-3; possibly TRBD1 for D (6 bases). Trimming left V 5 bases short and J 2 bases short, with 17 bases between. CDR1 is SGHVS, CDR2 FQNEAQ, per germline. This CDR3 contains 16 residues. As DNA, the CDR3 is TGTGCCAGCAGCACAGGGCCGGGTGAGGCCACAGATACGCAGTATTTT. Its protein product is CASSTGPGEATDTQYF.

The gene calls are TRBV20-1 and TRBJ1-5; possible D gene TRBD1, 6 bases. Germline V CDR1 and CDR2: DFQATT, SNEGSKA (reference sequence). This CDR3 contains 16 residues. V lost 4 bases and J 6 bases, leaving 22 bases between the germline ends. CDR3 region: CSAIGGGAARIQPQHF. In DNA, the CDR3 is TGCAGTGCTATTGGGGGGGGGGCAGCGAGAATTCAGCCCCAGCATTTT.

This clonotype was seen only a few times. The CDR3 region has the DNA TGTGCCAGCAGCTTTTTAGCGAGAACAAACAATGAGCAGTTCTTC. Amino acids: CASSFLARTNNEQFF. This rearrangement joins TRBV7-3 to TRBJ2-1; possible D gene TRBD2, 5 bases. CDR1 and CDR2 (germline): SGHTA, FQGTGA. V dropped 3 bases and J dropped 5 bases, with 14 bases sitting between them. The CDR3 covers 15 residues.

This clonotype has a handful of counts. The chain is built from TRBV19 and TRBJ2-2, with 7 bases that match TRBD1. Unmatched junction bases numbered 4, after V lost 6 bases and J lost 0 bases. The CDR3 runs to 15 residues. The V gene's germline CDR1 is LNHDA and CDR2 SQIVND (reference sequence). Here the CDR3 reads CASSTGTANTGELFF. CDR3 DNA sequence: TGTGCCAGTAGCACCGGGACAGCGAACACCGGGGAGCTGTTTTTT.

This clonotype was observed a handful of times. This chain joins TRBV24-1 and TRBJ2-1, with D perhaps matching TRBD2 (5 bases). The ends were cut back, 8 bases at V and 7 bases at J, with 17 bases in the middle. Germline V lookup: CDR1 KGHDR, CDR2 SFDVKD. The CDR3 is 14 residues long. This CDR3 is CATKDSEGRNEQFF. CDR3 DNA: TGTGCCACCAAGGACTCGGAAGGGAGAAATGAGCAGTTCTTC.

As to this clonotype: A much more abundant neighbour one base away suggests this may be a read error. The chain links TRBV4-1 to TRBJ2-3; no firm D call. This CDR3 has 12 amino acids. Germline CDR1 is MGHRA and CDR2 is YSYEKL. Trimming pared 3 bases from V and 6 bases from J, leaving 7 bases between. CDR3 region: CASSQPRDTQYF. The DNA of the CDR3 is TGCGCCAGCAGCCAGCCCCGCGATACGCAGTATTTT.

In regard to this clonotype: Just one base apart from a much larger clone, this may be a read error. The CDR3, as DNA: TGCAGCGTTCACGGCAGCCCCTTCCTTTACAATGAGCAGTTCTTC. It encodes CSVHGSPFLYNEQFF. The rearrangement uses TRBV29-1 and TRBJ2-1; D gene ambiguous. This CDR3 is 15 amino acids long. CDR1 and CDR2 from the germline V gene are SQVTM and ANQGSEA. The germline V and J ends were trimmed by 5 bases and 4 bases, with 18 bases remaining between them.

Only a few counts were recorded for this clonotype. The chain uses TRBV29-1 and TRBJ2-1; 10 bases agree with TRBD2. The CDR3 is made up of 14 amino acids. Germline loops: CDR1 SQVTM, CDR2 ANQGSEA. The CDR3: CTLGAGGSYNEQFF. DNA for the CDR3: TGCACCCTCGGAGCGGGAGGGTCCTACAATGAGCAGTTCTTC.

At least ten counts were recorded for this clonotype. The chain links TRBV29-1 to TRBJ2-1, with TRBD2 matching over 11 bases. Looked up from germline, CDR1 is SQVTM and CDR2 is ANQGSEA. Trimming removed 6 bases from V and 4 bases from J; junction bases left unmatched: 2. The CDR3 has 13 residues. CDR3 residues: CSVTSGKYNEQFF. CDR3 in DNA: TGCAGCGTGACTAGCGGGAAATACAATGAGCAGTTCTTC.

The rearrangement uses TRBV20-1 and TRBJ1-1, with 10 bases identical to TRBD1. CDR3 length: 14 amino acids. V trimming: 1 base; J trimming: 5 bases; junction bases outside the gene matches: 4. The germline CDR1 and CDR2 sequences are DFQATT and SNEGSKA (reference sequence). CDR3 amino acids: CSARVGQGGTEAFF. The CDR3 region has the DNA TGCAGTGCTAGAGTCGGACAGGGGGGGACTGAAGCTTTCTTT.